The T cell receptor beta chain described here comes from a study of long-term antiretroviral therapy in people with HIV. Study-level background: In the earliest collections, sampling predates the 2015 immediate-ART recommendation by about a decade.

With survey level as its setting, the immunoSEQ assay was v3.0. Per-sample sequencing targets were roughly 35,000-55,000 T-cell genomes. Clones were read by immunoSEQ multiplex PCR, and TCRdb kept only the in-frame ones, dropping some. Of fewer than 40,000 clones listed, approximately 86% were seen once; the top ten hold 3% to 5%. Only United States sites treated participants with HIV. DNA was extracted from around 1-10 million thawed cryopreserved PBMC. The CDR3 is 19 amino acids. V shed 0 bases and J 0 bases; nucleotides not matched to a gene: 4. Germline loops: CDR1 SGHRS, CDR2 YFSETQ. The input for sequencing was unsorted PBMCs, taken just before starting antiretroviral therapy. This sequence joins TRBV5-1 and TRBJ2-6, with 12 bases identical to TRBD1. The TCR originated in a woman between 18 and 30 years old with HIV. CDR3 sequence: CASSLEPGQGASGANVLTF. As DNA, the CDR3 is TGCGCCAGCAGCTTGGAGCCGGGACAGGGGGCCTCTGGGGCCAACGTCCTGACTTTC.